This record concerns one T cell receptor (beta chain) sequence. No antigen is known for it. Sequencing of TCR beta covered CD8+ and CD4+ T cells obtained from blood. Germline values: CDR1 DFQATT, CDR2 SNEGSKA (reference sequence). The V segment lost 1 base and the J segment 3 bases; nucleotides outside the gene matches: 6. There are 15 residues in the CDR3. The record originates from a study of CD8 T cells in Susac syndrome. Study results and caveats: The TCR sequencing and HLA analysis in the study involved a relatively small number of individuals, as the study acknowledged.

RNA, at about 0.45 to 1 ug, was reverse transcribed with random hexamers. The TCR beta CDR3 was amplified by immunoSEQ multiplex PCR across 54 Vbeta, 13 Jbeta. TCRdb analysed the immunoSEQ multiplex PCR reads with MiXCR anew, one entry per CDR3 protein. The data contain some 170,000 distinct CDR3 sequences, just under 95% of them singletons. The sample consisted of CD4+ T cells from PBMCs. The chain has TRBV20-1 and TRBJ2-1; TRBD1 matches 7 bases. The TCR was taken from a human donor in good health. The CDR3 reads CSARAAGTVYNEQFF. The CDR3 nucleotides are TGCAGTGCTAGAGCCGCCGGGACAGTCTACAATGAGCAGTTCTTC.